This TCR beta chain appears in the sequencing data of a study of lung T cells in sarcoidosis with Löfgren's syndrome. Via MiXCR, TCRdb re-called the reads, giving one row per CDR3 protein. The sample lists about 19,000 distinct CDR3 sequences, around 20% occurring once. Germline-derived CDR1 and CDR2 are SQVTM and ANQGSEA. The CDR3 consists of 14 residues. V was clipped by 4 bases and J by 1 base, with 13 bases between them. The sequence was collected from a human donor with sarcoidosis (Löfgren's syndrome or another form), or a control subject (not recorded which). The chain joins TRBV29-1 to TRBJ1-1; no definite D call. The sequenced material came from CD4+ T cells from bronchoalveolar lavage. The CDR3 DNA reads TGCAGCGTTGTAGCGCCAGTAACGAACACTGAAGCTTTCTTT. Protein product: CSVVAPVTNTEAFF. The full variable domain, in which reference TRBV29-1 and TRBJ1-1 provide the parts outside the CDR3, is SAVISQKPSRDICQRGTSLTIQCQVDSQVTMMFWYRQQPGQSLTLIATANQGSEATYESGFVIDKFPISRPNLTFSTLTVSNMSPEDSSIYLCSVVAPVTNTEAFFGQGTRLTVV.